This is a list of T cell receptor beta chains from one sample in a study of T cells expressing NK-cell markers. TCRdb processed the 5' RACE reads again and assigns one entry to each CDR3 protein, with no DNA. Its table lists about 260,000 distinct CDR3 sequences. The specimen sequenced was blood T cells: a sorted CD56 or NKG2C T cell subset, CD4+ or CD8+ T cells, or bulk PBMC T cells (not recorded which). These receptors came from a woman between 18 and 70 years old in good health. Both conserved end residues are part of each CDR3.

CDR3 protein: CASSYGARGRLNEQFF; J gene: TRBJ2-1; V gene: TRBV6-2/TRBV6-3
CDR3 protein: CASSQDRGKAGELFF; J gene: TRBJ2-2; V gene: TRBV4-2
CDR3 protein: CASSQGQGLTDTQYF; J gene: TRBJ2-3; V gene: TRBV14
CDR3 protein: CSVRQGGPDTQYF; J gene: TRBJ2-3; V gene: TRBV29-1
CDR3 protein: CSARRQGTDTQYF; J gene: TRBJ2-3; V gene: TRBV20-1
CDR3 protein: CASSLFLAIPNEQFF; J gene: TRBJ2-1; V gene: TRBV7-2
CDR3 protein: CASTPREGYEQYF; J gene: TRBJ2-7; V gene: TRBV12-3/TRBV12-4
CDR3 protein: CASSFSPPGETQYF; J gene: TRBJ2-5; V gene: TRBV7-2
CDR3 protein: CASSSRGRVHEQYF; J gene: TRBJ2-7; V gene: TRBV19
CDR3 protein: CATSGGAGLKDTQYF; J gene: TRBJ2-3; V gene: TRBV24-1
CDR3 protein: CASTHRSSDSYEQYF; J gene: TRBJ2-7; V gene: TRBV18
CDR3 protein: CASSQEGTSGFYEQYF; J gene: TRBJ2-7; V gene: TRBV4-1
CDR3 protein: CSAPLAGRTSGGETQYF; J gene: TRBJ2-5; V gene: TRBV20-1
CDR3 protein: CASSSTSFNTGELFF; J gene: TRBJ2-2; V gene: TRBV6-5
CDR3 protein: CASNARMDAYEQYF; J gene: TRBJ2-7; V gene: TRBV6-1
CDR3 protein: CASGPSGGGDTQYF; J gene: TRBJ2-3; V gene: TRBV12-5
CDR3 protein: CASSPNPGQGNTEAFF; J gene: TRBJ1-1; V gene: TRBV5-4
CDR3 protein: CASSLRATLSYNSPLHF; J gene: TRBJ1-6; V gene: TRBV9
CDR3 protein: CASSPGRTVYF; J gene: TRBJ2-7; V gene: TRBV3-1
CDR3 protein: CASSSRLAGGAQYF; J gene: TRBJ2-7; V gene: TRBV28
CDR3 protein: CASSIELRYEQYF; J gene: TRBJ2-7; V gene: TRBV19
CDR3 protein: CASSSLGLADNEQFF; J gene: TRBJ2-1; V gene: TRBV11-2
CDR3 protein: CAWSFPRQGAYEQYF; J gene: TRBJ2-7; V gene: TRBV30
CDR3 protein: CASSYSNGGTGELFF; J gene: TRBJ2-2; V gene: TRBV6-5
CDR3 protein: CASSKNRDRGGEQFF; J gene: TRBJ2-1; V gene: TRBV28
CDR3 protein: CASSAYGAGANVLTF; J gene: TRBJ2-6; V gene: TRBV5-1